These 12 T cell receptor beta chains came from one sample sequenced in a study of TIL therapy for anti-PD-1-resistant metastatic lung cancer. Sequencing used immunoSEQ v3. This table comes from immunoSEQ multiplex PCR, and its TCRdb copy is limited to in-frame clones, with some not included. Here the sample spans roughly 7,000 clones, 60% to 70% being singletons. This sample's time point: pre-treatment sample, taken before nivolumab and TIL therapy. Pleural nodules or supraclavicular lymph nodes made up most of the excised metastases sampled. The specimen was tumor tissue, collected at baseline. These receptors came from a person aged 25 to 80 with non-small cell lung cancer.

The chain carries TRBV6-5 and TRBJ1-6, with 7 bases lining up with TRBD1. This CDR3 spans 14 amino acids. Germline V gene lookup returns CDR1 MNHEY and CDR2 SVGAGI. The V and J ends lost 6 bases and 10 bases, in that order; junction bases with no gene match: 9. The CDR3 nucleotides are TGTGCCAGCAGCTTCGACAGGGTTCGATCACCCCTCCACTTT. Its protein is CASSFDRVRSPLHF.

The V gene is TRBV5-5, the J gene TRBJ2-2; D remains ambiguous. The CDR3 has 16 amino acids. Germline loops: CDR1 SGHKS, CDR2 YYEKEE (reference sequence). V lost 6 bases to trimming and J lost 2 bases, with 17 bases between them. Here the CDR3 DNA reads TGTGCCAGCACCCCAATCGGTGCGACTAACACCGGGGAGCTGTTTTTT. Translation gives CASTPIGATNTGELFF. Supplemented by reference TRBV5-5 and TRBJ2-2, the full variable domain reads DAGVTQSPTHLIKTRGQQVTLRCSPISGHKSVSWYQQVLGQGPQFIFQYYEKEERGRGNFPDRFSARQFPNYSSELNVNALLLGDSALYLCASTPIGATNTGELFFGEGSRLTVL.

This clone is classed as large. This chain joins TRBV27 and TRBJ2-7; 12 positions agree with TRBD2. Looked up from germline, CDR1 is MNHEY and CDR2 is SMNVEV (reference sequence). J was trimmed by 3 bases and V by 5 bases; bases with no gene match: 5. The length of the CDR3 is 15 residues. CDR3 DNA sequence: TGTGCCAGCAGTCGGACTAGCGGGACACACTACGAGCAGTACTTC. It translates to CASSRTSGTHYEQYF.

The rearrangement uses TRBV5-1 and TRBJ1-3, with 7 bases lining up with TRBD1. This CDR3 has 18 residues. Germline V CDR1 and CDR2: SGHRS, YFSETQ. V shed 5 bases and J 0 bases; nucleotides not matched to a gene: 14. CDR3 region: CASSPSPGQELSGNTIYF. The DNA for the CDR3 is TGCGCCAGCAGTCCATCCCCCGGACAGGAACTCTCTGGAAACACCATATATTTT.

The chain recombines TRBV3-1 (or the pseudogene TRBV3-2) with TRBJ2-5; 10 bases map to TRBD2. CDR3 size: 14 residues. V dropped 3 bases and J dropped 4; count of bases not matched to a gene: 2. Germline CDR1 is LGHDT and CDR2 is YNNKEL (reference sequence). CDR3 loop: CASSHWTSGETQYF. CDR3 DNA sequence: TGTGCCAGCAGCCACTGGACTAGCGGAGAGACCCAGTACTTC.

V usage is TRBV7-9 and J usage is TRBJ1-2, with D hard to call. Trimming left V 7 bases short and J 7 bases short, with 16 bases between. The germline CDR1 and CDR2 sequences are SEHNR and FQNEAQ (reference sequence). CDR3 length: 13 amino acids. Here the CDR3 reads CASTPSWAAGYTF. The CDR3 DNA is TGTGCCAGCACCCCAAGCTGGGCGGCTGGCTACACCTTC. The complete variable domain, with remaining parts taken from reference TRBV7-9 and TRBJ1-2, reads DTGVSQNPRHKITKRGQNVTFRCDPISEHNRLYWYRQTLGQGPEFLTYFQNEAQLEKSRLLSDRFSAERPKGSFSTLEIQRTEQGDSAMYLCASTPSWAAGYTFGSGTRLTVV.

This clone counts as medium-sized. The chain is built from TRBV19 and TRBJ1-1, with TRBD1 as a possible D gene (5 bases). The CDR3 is made up of 13 amino acids. Germline CDR1 and CDR2: LNHDA and SQIVND (reference sequence). V was trimmed by 6 bases and J by 4 bases, leaving 12 bases between them. The CDR3 protein is CASRTLGGTEAFF. The CDR3 nucleotides are TGTGCCAGTAGAACCCTCGGGGGCACTGAAGCTTTCTTT. Drawing the rest from reference TRBV19 and TRBJ1-1, the complete variable domain is DGGITQSPKYLFRKEGQNVTLSCEQNLNHDAMYWYRQDPGQGLRLIYYSQIVNDFQKGDIAEGYSVSREKKESFPLTVTSAQKNPTAFYLCASRTLGGTEAFFGQGTRLTVV.

This clone is categorized as medium-sized. The chain employs TRBV28 and TRBJ1-2; perhaps TRBD1 as D (5 bases). In germline, CDR1 is MDHEN, CDR2 SYDVKM. CDR3 size: 13 residues. The ends were cut back, 5 bases at V and 5 bases at J, with 12 bases in the middle. CDR3 nucleotides: TGTGCCAGCAGTACTTATGGGGGATATGGCTACACCTTC. This sequence encodes CASSTYGGYGYTF.

The chain combines TRBV11-2 with TRBJ2-7; D possibly uses TRBD1 or TRBD2 (5 bases each). V lost 4 bases and J 6 bases, leaving 16 bases between the germline ends. CDR1 SGHAT and CDR2 FQNNGV come from the germline V gene. This CDR3 is built from 14 residues. The CDR3 region is CASSSWDGEGEQYF. DNA for the CDR3: TGTGCCAGCAGCTCGTGGGACGGAGAGGGCGAGCAGTACTTC.

J is TRBJ2-5 and V is TRBV7-2; unclear D gene. The germline V gene encodes CDR1 SGHTA and CDR2 FQGNSA. This CDR3 is built from 12 residues. The V end lost 2 bases, the J end lost 4 bases, and 5 bases lay between the germline ends. CDR3 nucleotide sequence: TGTGCCAGCAGCTTATACCGAGAGACCCAGTACTTC. It translates to CASSLYRETQYF.

The J gene is TRBJ2-1, the V gene TRBV27; D is ambiguous. Germline assignment: CDR1 MNHEY and CDR2 SMNVEV (reference sequence). This CDR3 contains 13 residues. V was trimmed by 4 bases and J by 15 bases, leaving 19 bases between them. For the CDR3, the DNA is TGTGCCAGCAGTTCCCGCTCTCGCGAAAGTCGGTTCTTC. It codes for CASSSRSRESRFF.

The rearrangement joins TRBV9 to TRBJ2-1, with D possibly matching TRBD1 (6 bases). The CDR3 runs 16 residues. Trimming shortened V by 0 bases and J by 5 bases, and 15 bases separated the two germline ends. Germline V gene lookup returns CDR1 SGDLS and CDR2 YYNGEE. DNA for the CDR3: TGTGCCAGCAGCGTAGCTACAAGTTCAGGGGACAATGAGCAGTTCTTC. Its protein product is CASSVATSSGDNEQFF.